This is a list of T cell receptor beta chains from one sample in a study of T cell responses to AZD1222 COVID-19 vaccine. Produced via immunoSEQ multiplex PCR; TCRdb's table is partial and in-frame only. The profile shows 40,000 to 55,000 clones, 86% of them singletons. This sample comprised peripheral blood, obtained 28 days after the second AZD1222 dose. Receptor source: an adult who received the AZD1222 COVID-19 vaccine. Each CDR3 is given with its conserved first and last residue. Rows give clone size only sometimes, using once, few, many, or a class for an expanded clone.

j_call v_call clone_size cdr3_aa
TRBJ2-1 TRBV6-6 . CASMGTSGNNEQFF
TRBJ1-2 TRBV28 . CAVRGRALDYGYTF
TRBJ1-2 TRBV6-5 . CASSYGQGYYGYTF
TRBJ1-4 TRBV5-8 . CASSFRATNEKLFF
TRBJ2-1 TRBV28 . CASRHGAGLYNEQFF
TRBJ2-2 TRBV20-1 . CSASSRRSTGELFF
TRBJ2-1 TRBV19 . CASSTWDRGDYNEQFF
TRBJ2-2 TRBV6-2/TRBV6-3 . CASSGRATGELFF
TRBJ2-7 TRBV28 once CASSGPPNYEQYF
TRBJ2-7 TRBV25-1 once CASSPTAGQIPYEQYF
TRBJ2-7 TRBV3-1/TRBV3-2 . CASSQGGTDGAYEQYF
TRBJ1-1 TRBV25-1 . CASSPRDRAEAFF
TRBJ2-6 TRBV19 few CASSHRQGGSGANVLTF
TRBJ1-2 TRBV28 once CASSSGTEPYGYTF
TRBJ1-5 TRBV7-9 few CASSRQENQPQHF
TRBJ1-5 TRBV18 once CASSPFRAGAGNQPQHF
TRBJ1-1 TRBV6-5 . CASSYSLVEGLAFF
TRBJ2-2 TRBV5-3 . CARSLEAGGKDTGELFF
TRBJ2-5 TRBV3-1/TRBV3-2 . CAARGSVQETQYF
TRBJ2-3 TRBV3-1/TRBV3-2 . CASSARDTQYF
TRBJ1-1 TRBV5-6 few CASNRGLTEAFF
TRBJ1-1 TRBV24-1 . CATSGTGRDTEAFF
TRBJ1-5 TRBV7-9 . CASSPQGSSRNQPQHF
TRBJ2-7 TRBV3-1/TRBV3-2 . CASSQDVESSYEQYF
TRBJ1-2 TRBV24-1 . CATSDSPLHYGYTF
TRBJ2-5 TRBV6-5 . CASRTEQETQYF
TRBJ2-6 TRBV7-6 . CASSPSSGANVLTF
TRBJ1-1 TRBV9 few CASSSAGDGPLSTEAFF
TRBJ2-2 TRBV4-3 . CASSLGQGWGTGELFF
TRBJ2-1 TRBV18 few CASEAGGSRYEQFF
TRBJ2-1 TRBV29-1 once CSVSHRASGSNEQFF
TRBJ2-1 TRBV25-1 . CASSGRVLAYNEQFF
TRBJ2-2 TRBV4-3 . CASSQDLNGRPNTGELFF
TRBJ2-2 TRBV7-9 . CAPGASSKGNTGELFF
TRBJ1-2 TRBV20-1 . CSASLENYGYTF
TRBJ2-2 TRBV5-1 . CASSLMAENTGELFF